Shown below are 12 T cell receptor beta chains from a single sample sequenced in a study of blood T cell repertoires in COVID-19. Method: immunoSEQ multiplex PCR; TCRdb's copy keeps in-frame clones and lacks some. The table has around 300,000 clones, around 90% seen once. What was sequenced was peripheral blood. The source is a man in his late teens or twenties with active or convalescent COVID-19.

This chain links TRBV3-1 (or the pseudogene TRBV3-2) with TRBJ2-3; D is uncertain. CDR1 is LGHDT and CDR2 is YNNKEL in the germline V gene (reference sequence). Trimming took off 1 base at V and 6 bases at J, with 8 bases between the two ends. The CDR3 covers 13 residues. CDR3 residues: CASSQVQWDTQYF. The CDR3 nucleotides are TGTGCCAGCAGCCAAGTTCAGTGGGATACGCAGTATTTT.

The sample holds one count of this clone. The chain carries TRBV7-2 and TRBJ2-5; 7 nucleotides match TRBD1. The V and J ends lost 5 bases and 1 base, in that order; junction bases with no gene match: 7. Germline-derived CDR1 and CDR2 are SGHTA and FQGNSA. The CDR3 consists of 15 residues. Here the CDR3 DNA reads TGTGCCAGCAGCGGCCGGGACAGCAGCCAAGAGACCCAGTACTTC. Protein product: CASSGRDSSQETQYF.

V is TRBV2 and J is TRBJ2-7; D unresolved. This CDR3 contains 15 residues. The ends were cut back, 0 bases at V and 2 bases at J, with 11 bases in the middle. Germline V lookup: CDR1 SNHLY, CDR2 FYNNEI. CDR3 loop: CASSEARTETYEQYF. The CDR3 DNA sequence: TGTGCCAGCAGTGAAGCGCGTACAGAGACCTACGAGCAGTACTTC. Full variable domain (missing parts from reference TRBV2 and TRBJ2-7): EPEVTQTPSHQVTQMGQEVILRCVPISNHLYFYWYRQILGQKVEFLVSFYNNEISEKSEIFDDQFSVERPDGSNFTLKIRSTKLEDSAMYFCASSEARTETYEQYFGPGTRLTVT.

The chain couples TRBV6-2 or TRBV6-3 to TRBJ2-7, with TRBD1 identical over 11 bases. V was clipped by 6 bases and J by 5 bases; unmatched bases: 9. CDR3 length: 15 residues. Germline V gene lookup returns CDR1 MNHEY and CDR2 SVGEGT. CDR3 residues: CASSPRGQGADEQYF. The CDR3 DNA is TGTGCCAGCAGCCCGAGAGGACAGGGGGCTGACGAGCAGTACTTC.

This chain uses TRBV7-9 with TRBJ2-1; 8 positions match TRBD2. There are 15 residues in the CDR3. CDR1 is SEHNR, CDR2 FQNEAQ, per germline (reference sequence). V lost 5 bases to trimming and J lost 7 bases; unmatched junction nucleotides: 10. CDR3 residues: CASSPPRTSLNEQFF. CDR3 sequence (DNA): TGTGCCAGCAGCCCCCCTCGGACTAGCTTGAATGAGCAGTTCTTC.

The CDR3 DNA is TGTGCCAGCAGTTACCGGGGATCACCCCTCCACTTT. Translated: CASSYRGSPLHF. This chain connects TRBV6-5 to TRBJ1-6, with D unclear. Germline V gene lookup returns CDR1 MNHEY and CDR2 SVGAGI. With 2 bases removed from V and 10 bases from J, the gap between germline ends came to 6 bases. CDR3 length: 12 residues.

The chain is built from TRBV14 and TRBJ1-1, with 12 bases that match TRBD1. This CDR3 has 15 residues. J was trimmed by 4 bases and V by 4 bases; bases with no gene match: 4. Germline V gives CDR1 SGHDN, CDR2 FVKESK. The CDR3 reads CASSLPGQGATEAFF. The CDR3 coding sequence is TGTGCCAGCAGCCTACCGGGACAGGGGGCCACTGAAGCTTTCTTT.

The chain combines TRBV7-2 with TRBJ2-3; TRBD1 agrees at 7 bases. V lost 5 bases to trimming and J lost 0 bases; unmatched junction nucleotides: 5. Germline CDR1 and CDR2: SGHTA and FQGNSA. The CDR3 loop spans 15 amino acids. The CDR3 loop reads CASSGQVSSTDTQYF. The CDR3 region has the DNA TGTGCCAGCAGCGGACAGGTTTCTAGCACAGATACGCAGTATTTT.

To note about this clone: The same CDR3 arises from other DNA sequences in this sample as well. The V and J genes are TRBV5-1 and TRBJ1-3; 7 bases are a match to TRBD1. CDR3 length: 17 residues. Trimming cost V 5 bases and J 1 base; bases outside gene matches: 12. Germline values: CDR1 SGHRS, CDR2 YFSETQ. The CDR3 spells CASSFEAGTASGNTIYF. In DNA, the CDR3 is TGCGCCAGCAGTTTTGAGGCCGGGACAGCTTCTGGAAACACCATATATTTT.

The rearrangement uses TRBV5-4 and TRBJ2-5; 9 positions match TRBD2. CDR3 size: 17 residues. V trimming: 1 base; J trimming: 5 bases; junction bases outside the gene matches: 12. Germline V CDR1 and CDR2: SGHNT, YYREEE (reference sequence). CDR3 sequence (DNA): TGTGCCAGCAGCTTGCTCTTATTAGCGGGAGTAGCGGAGACCCAGTACTTC. It yields the protein CASSLLLLAGVAETQYF.

V and J are TRBV11-2 and TRBJ2-3; 13 positions match TRBD2. The CDR3 contains 18 residues. Germline-derived CDR1 and CDR2 are SGHAT and FQNNGV. Trimming at V came to 5 bases and at J to 2 bases, leaving 10 bases not matched to a gene. The CDR3: CASSNFGGLAGVTDTQYF. The CDR3, as DNA: TGTGCCAGCAGCAATTTTGGTGGACTAGCGGGGGTCACAGATACGCAGTATTTT.

J is TRBJ2-7 and V is TRBV6-5; no firm D call. CDR1 MNHEY and CDR2 SVGAGI come from the germline V gene. V was pared by 2 bases and J by 7 bases, with 12 bases between. The CDR3 length is 13 residues. CDR3 amino acids: CASSYGRLREQYF. The CDR3 DNA sequence: TGTGCCAGCAGTTACGGTCGTTTGAGAGAGCAGTACTTC.